Following are 7 T cell receptor beta chains from one sample sequenced in a study of patients and donors after allogeneic stem cell transplantation. Via MiXCR, TCRdb re-called the RT-PCR reads, giving one row per CDR3 protein. The sample yields 920,000 or so distinct CDR3 sequences, over 15% seen once. Sequencing was carried out using blood, either unsorted or a sorted T cell fraction (not recorded which). The receptors shown here come from a human donor who was either an allogeneic HSCT recipient or a stem cell or donor lymphocyte infusion donor (not recorded which). It is not recorded whose cells these are; they may come from a transplant donor.

The J gene is TRBJ1-4, the V gene TRBV7-8, with D hard to call. CDR3 length: 16 amino acids. V was shortened by 5 bases and J by 4 bases, with 17 bases between the two germline ends. In germline, CDR1 is SGHVS, CDR2 FQNEAQ. The CDR3 sequence is CASSNLQVYGNEKLFF. Written as DNA, the CDR3 is TGTGCCAGCAGCAACCTCCAGGTTTACGGTAATGAAAAACTGTTTTTT. Together with reference TRBV7-8 and TRBJ1-4, the CDR3 gives the full variable domain: GAGVSQSPRYKVAKRGQDVALRCDPISGHVSLFWYQQALGQGPEFLTYFQNEAQLDKSGLPSDRFFAERPEGSVSTLKIQRTQQEDSAVYLCASSNLQVYGNEKLFFGSGTQLSVL.

In its sample, this clonotype was seen a few times. The gene calls are TRBV27 and TRBJ1-6; TRBD1 matches 8 bases. V gave up 8 bases and J gave up 9 bases; unmatched junction bases: 12. CDR3 length: 15 amino acids. The V gene's germline CDR1 is MNHEY and CDR2 SMNVEV (reference sequence). The CDR3 DNA is TGTGCCAGCTGTAGTTCCCGGACAGGGACTTCACCCCTCCACTTT. Residues: CASCSSRTGTSPLHF.

This clonotype was seen at least ten times. The V and J genes are TRBV10-3 and TRBJ2-7; no definite D call. V was trimmed by 2 bases and J by 6 bases, leaving 14 bases between them. Germline values: CDR1 ENHRY, CDR2 SYGVKD. The CDR3 loop spans 14 amino acids. The CDR3 sequence is CAISEGRFVSEQYF. The CDR3 region has the DNA TGTGCCATCAGTGAGGGGCGTTTTGTGAGCGAGCAGTACTTC.

J is TRBJ2-7 and V is TRBV6-1; D uncertain. Deletions cut 6 bases from V and 4 bases from J, with 13 bases between. The CDR3 is 13 amino acids. CDR1 MNHNS and CDR2 SASEGT come from the germline V gene. DNA for the CDR3: TGTGCCAGCAGCCAAGGGTCTCAATACGAGCAGTACTTC. It specifies CASSQGSQYEQYF.

This clonotype was seen a handful of times. The V gene is TRBV7-3, the J gene TRBJ1-1; D is unresolved. The germline CDR1 and CDR2 sequences are SGHTA and FQGTGA. The length of the CDR3 is 14 residues. V gave up 5 bases and J gave up 3 bases, with 13 bases separating them. CDR3 coding DNA: TGTGCCAGCAGCGAAAATCCCCCGGACACTGAAGCTTTCTTT. This encodes CASSENPPDTEAFF. The variable domain in full, with the rest retrieved from reference TRBV7-3 and TRBJ1-1, is GAGVSQTPSNKVTEKGKYVELRCDPISGHTALYWYRQSLGQGPEFLIYFQGTGAADDSGLPNDRFFAVRPEGSVSTLKIQRTERGDSAVYLCASSENPPDTEAFFGQGTRLTVV.

This clonotype has only a few counts. This chain joins TRBV10-3 and TRBJ2-1; 8 bases match TRBD1. Germline trimming cut 11 bases from V and 6 bases from J; bases unmatched to any gene: 12. The CDR3 contains 14 residues. Germline CDR1 ENHRY, CDR2 SYGVKD. The CDR3 protein is CAVRLDRAGNEQFF. CDR3 nucleotide sequence: TGTGCCGTCCGACTGGACAGGGCAGGCAATGAGCAGTTCTTC.

The chain recombines TRBV6-5 with TRBJ2-1; TRBD2 matches 8 bases. Germline V lookup: CDR1 MNHEY, CDR2 SVGAGI. J lost 5 bases, V lost 1 base, and 7 bases had no gene match. CDR3 length: 16 amino acids. As DNA, the CDR3 is TGTGCCAGCAGTTACTGGGGCGGGGGGATTGACAATGAGCAGTTCTTC. It translates to CASSYWGGGIDNEQFF.